A selection of T cell receptor beta chains follows, all from one sample in a study of cytomegalovirus exposure and HLA in healthy donors. Method: immunoSEQ multiplex PCR; TCRdb's copy keeps in-frame clones and lacks some. This sample has more than 200,000 clones, with more than 75% found just once. Material: PBMCs. These receptors came from a human donor in good health. CDR3s include the opening cysteine and the closing phenylalanine or tryptophan. Each record gives: CDR3 DNA, CDR3 protein, D gene, V gene, J gene, clone size. The D gene is left open where the match is weak. The size of a clone is reported for some rows only, either as once, few or many, or as a class for expanded clones.

TGTGCCAGCAGTGAGAAGGACAGGGTGGGCAATCAGCCCCAGCATTTT	CASSEKDRVGNQPQHF	TRBD1	TRBV25-1	TRBJ1-5	few
TGTGCCAGCAGAGGACAGGGGCCTCAGCCCCAGCATTTT	CASRGQGPQPQHF	TRBD1	TRBV2	TRBJ1-5	once
TGTGCCAGCAGTGAATACAGCTACGAGCAGTACTTC	CASSEYSYEQYF	.	TRBV6-1	TRBJ2-7	.
TGTGCCAGCAGCCCTCGTCCCGGGAGCCCAGGGTTCTTC	CASSPRPGSPGFF	.	TRBV7-3	TRBJ2-1	.
TGCGCCAGCAGCCAAGGCGTCCGGACTAGCGGGAGAAATGAGCAGTTCTTC	CASSQGVRTSGRNEQFF	TRBD2	TRBV4-3	TRBJ2-1	.
TGCAGCGTTGACGCCTTAGCGGGAGTAGGGACAGATACGCAGTATTTT	CSVDALAGVGTDTQYF	TRBD2	TRBV29-1	TRBJ2-3	.
TGTGCCAGCAGCGCGGGACTCTCGGGTAATTCACCCCTCCACTTT	CASSAGLSGNSPLHF	.	TRBV7-9	TRBJ1-6	.
TGTGCCAGCAGCCAACAGGGGAACTCCTACGAGCAGTACTTC	CASSQQGNSYEQYF	TRBD1	TRBV5-4	TRBJ2-7	.
TGTGCCAGCAGTGAATACGGAGGGTCGGTCACTGAAGCTTTCTTT	CASSEYGGSVTEAFF	.	TRBV25-1	TRBJ1-1	.
TGTGCCAGCAAGGAGGCGGGAGGTGAGACCCAGTACTTC	CASKEAGGETQYF	TRBD2	TRBV6-1	TRBJ2-5	once
TGTGCCAGCAGCTTAGCCGAAGGGACAGGGTTTGGCTACACCTTC	CASSLAEGTGFGYTF	TRBD1	TRBV7-9	TRBJ1-2	.
TGTGCCAGCAGCACGACGGAGGGTGGAGGCGTCACAAATGAGCAGTTCTTC	CASSTTEGGGVTNEQFF	.	TRBV11-3	TRBJ2-1	.
TGTGCCAGCAGCACCCGACTAAACAATGAGCAGTTCTTC	CASSTRLNNEQFF	.	TRBV4-2	TRBJ2-1	once
TGTGCCAGCAGCCTCGACTCGGGATGGCTGTACTTC	CASSLDSGWLYF	.	TRBV5-4	TRBJ2-5	.
TGCAGCGTTGGTGAGCTAGCGGGAGGGCAGAATACGCAGTATTTT	CSVGELAGGQNTQYF	TRBD2	TRBV29-1	TRBJ2-3	.
TGTGCCAGCAGTGGGCGACCTGATGGGGAGCAGTACTTC	CASSGRPDGEQYF	.	TRBV27	TRBJ2-7	few
TGTGCCAGCAGCCCCACAGGGACTACCTACGAGCAGTACTTC	CASSPTGTTYEQYF	.	TRBV5-5	TRBJ2-7	.
TGTGCCAGCAGTTACTCGGGACAGGGATCGTCGGCGAAAGCTTTCTTT	CASSYSGQGSSAKAFF	TRBD1	TRBV6-6	TRBJ1-1	.
TGTGCCTGGACCTTGTCGGGTTCCTACGAGCAGTACTTC	CAWTLSGSYEQYF	.	TRBV30	TRBJ2-7	.
TGTGCCAGCAGTTACAAGGGACAGATCTCTGGAAACACCATATATTTT	CASSYKGQISGNTIYF	TRBD1	TRBV6-6	TRBJ1-3	.
TGTGCCAGCAGTTTAGAGACTAGCGGGAGGAGCTCCTACGAGCAGTACTTC	CASSLETSGRSSYEQYF	TRBD2	TRBV27	TRBJ2-7	.
TGTGCCTGGAGTAGGGACATTTACACTGAAGCTTTCTTT	CAWSRDIYTEAFF	.	TRBV30	TRBJ1-1	.
TGCGCCAGCAGCGCCGACATACAGGGGGCCCTGGAGCAGTTCTTC	CASSADIQGALEQFF	TRBD1	TRBV5-1	TRBJ2-1	.
TGTGCCAGCAGCTTTGGGGGGGAATTTTTCGGTGAAGCTTTCTTT	CASSFGGEFFGEAFF	.	TRBV5-4	TRBJ1-1	.
TGTGCCAGCAGCGTAGCTCTTAGCCAAGGGGGCGGGGAGCTGTTTTTT	CASSVALSQGGGELFF	.	TRBV9	TRBJ2-2	.
TGTGCCAGCAGCCACCTCTGGCTAGCGATGAAGCGCGGAAGCTCCTACGAGCAGTACTTC	CASSHLWLAMKRGSSYEQYF	.	TRBV4-2	TRBJ2-7	.
TGTGCCAGCAGCTTTAGCGTCCTACCAGGGGATGAGCAGTTCTTC	CASSFSVLPGDEQFF	.	TRBV7-2	TRBJ2-1	.
TGCGCCAGCAGCGGAGGTGTGCCTGGGGAGCTGTTTTTT	CASSGGVPGELFF	.	TRBV5-1	TRBJ2-2	.
TGTGCCAGCGCGATAGCGGGGTCACAAGAGACCCAGTACTTC	CASAIAGSQETQYF	TRBD2	TRBV19	TRBJ2-5	once
TGCAGCGTTGGTGGGGCCCAGGGTGGAAACACCATATATTTT	CSVGGAQGGNTIYF	.	TRBV29-1	TRBJ1-3	.
TGTGCCAGCAGCGGCCGGGACAGGGCTAACTATGGCTACACCTTC	CASSGRDRANYGYTF	TRBD1	TRBV7-8	TRBJ1-2	.
TGTGCCAGCTCACTGGTAGTCTCTGGGGCCAACGTCCTGACTTTC	CASSLVVSGANVLTF	.	TRBV18	TRBJ2-6	few
TGTGCCAGTAGTATAGCGGGAGGAGGCGAGCAGTACTTC	CASSIAGGGEQYF	TRBD2	TRBV19	TRBJ2-7	.
TGTGCCAGCAGCTTAGCGCAGTCAGAAAAACTGTTTTTT	CASSLAQSEKLFF	.	TRBV7-8	TRBJ1-4	.
TGTGCCAGCAGTGCCGAAATAAGGACAAACCTGAACACCGGGGAGCTGTTTTTT	CASSAEIRTNLNTGELFF	.	TRBV6-1	TRBJ2-2	few